The 8 T cell receptor beta chains given below trace back to one sample, sequenced in a study of blood T cell repertoires in COVID-19. Method: immunoSEQ multiplex PCR; TCRdb's copy keeps in-frame clones and lacks some. The sample records about 71,000 clones, more than 80% being singletons. The specimen was peripheral blood. These receptors all stem from a man aged 80 or over with acute or convalescent COVID-19.

J is TRBJ2-1 and V is TRBV11-2, with a weak D call TRBD2 (6 bases). Germline CDR1 SGHAT, CDR2 FQNNGV. V shed 0 bases and J shed 10 bases, with 16 bases lying between them. This CDR3 has 15 residues. CDR3: CASSLDRIEGLEQFF. The DNA for the CDR3 is TGTGCCAGCAGCTTAGATCGAATCGAAGGACTAGAGCAGTTCTTC.

This clone was detected once. The gene calls are TRBV19 and TRBJ2-5, with TRBD1 identical over 10 bases. The V and J ends lost 4 bases and 4 bases, in that order; junction bases with no gene match: 3. The CDR3 extends over 14 amino acids. The germline gives CDR1 LNHDA, CDR2 SQIVND (reference sequence). The CDR3 loop is CASSTGQGVETQYF. The CDR3 nucleotides read TGTGCCAGTAGTACAGGACAGGGGGTAGAGACCCAGTACTTC. Together with reference TRBV19 and TRBJ2-5, the CDR3 gives the full variable domain: DGGITQSPKYLFRKEGQNVTLSCEQNLNHDAMYWYRQDPGQGLRLIYYSQIVNDFQKGDIAEGYSVSREKKESFPLTVTSAQKNPTAFYLCASSTGQGVETQYFGPGTRLLVL.

The chain joins TRBV6-2 or TRBV6-3 to TRBJ1-1, with 9 bases identical to TRBD1. The CDR3 loop spans 14 amino acids. The ends lost 6 bases at V and 5 bases at J; junction bases unmatched: 7. CDR1 MNHEY and CDR2 SVGEGT come from the germline V gene. CDR3 coding DNA: TGTGCCAGCAGCCTACAGGGGGCAGGGACTGAAGCTTTCTTT. Translated, it gives CASSLQGAGTEAFF.

The CDR3, as DNA: TGTGCCAGCAGCTCCAGGGCGGGGACTAGCGGGCCGGGTGAGCAGTACTTC. Residues: CASSSRAGTSGPGEQYF. V and J are TRBV11-2 and TRBJ2-7; 12 bases map to TRBD2. CDR3 size: 17 residues. The germline V gene has CDR1 SGHAT and CDR2 FQNNGV. The J segment lost 7 bases and the V segment lost 4 bases, leaving 14 bases of the junction unmatched.

The table lists this clone with a count of one. V gene TRBV5-1 combines with J gene TRBJ2-7; D is possibly TRBD2 (5 bases). Trimming left V 1 base short and J 3 bases short, with 8 bases between. CDR3 length equals 13 residues. Germline assignment: CDR1 SGHRS and CDR2 YFSETQ. The CDR3 sequence: CASSLTSDYEQYF. The CDR3 DNA is TGCGCCAGCAGCTTGACTAGTGACTACGAGCAGTACTTC.

The genes are TRBV2 and TRBJ2-2; D gene unclear. CDR3 size: 12 residues. V shed 6 bases and J shed 4 bases, with 6 bases lying between them. The germline V gene encodes CDR1 SNHLY and CDR2 FYNNEI. Here the CDR3 reads CASRGVTGELFF. The CDR3 DNA sequence: TGTGCCAGCAGAGGAGTCACCGGGGAGCTGTTTTTT.

The CDR3 nucleotides are TGTGCCAGCACCGTCAGTAGCGGGGGGTCCAGGGACGAGCAGTACTTC. Amino acids: CASTVSSGGSRDEQYF. The chain combines TRBV28 with TRBJ2-7; 10 bases line up with TRBD2. Germline V lookup: CDR1 MDHEN, CDR2 SYDVKM. Trimming at V came to 7 bases and at J to 5 bases, leaving 14 bases not matched to a gene. This CDR3 contains 16 residues.

This chain links TRBV7-2 with TRBJ2-7; TRBD1 is a possible D gene (6 bases). The CDR3 totals 15 residues. V was pared by 1 base and J by 4 bases, with 14 bases between. The germline V gene encodes CDR1 SGHTA and CDR2 FQGNSA. The CDR3 loop reads CASSLVPQGLYEQYF. CDR3 bases: TGTGCCAGCAGCTTAGTCCCCCAGGGGCTGTACGAGCAGTACTTC.